The clone carrying this T cell receptor (beta chain) was seen once. Antigen specificity is unknown. Employing constant-segment primers, 5'RACE generated TCR alpha and TCR beta cDNA libraries bearing sample barcodes and UMIs. TCRdb reanalysed the 5' RACE reads using MiXCR and keeps one entry per CDR3 protein. The data show roughly 170,000 distinct CDR3 sequences, with about 18% seen just once and roughly 4% held by the top ten. This specimen comes from a study of T-cell memory formation after mild COVID-19. The study, taken as a whole, reports: Whether second-wave clones peaking at day 37 were SARS-CoV-2 specific went unconfirmed.

The V gene's germline CDR1 is SGHTA and CDR2 FQGNSA. Trimming took off 1 base at V and 3 bases at J, with 9 bases between the two ends. CDR3 size: 14 residues. The chain employs TRBV7-2 and TRBJ2-5; no reliable D call. The TCR comes from a young man who had mild COVID-19 (a few samples of this study predate the infection). Cell type and time point are not known. The sample comprised PBMCs or a T cell subset sorted from them (not recorded which). CDR3 sequence: CASSLEPEKETQYF. CDR3 coding DNA: TGTGCCAGCAGCTTAGAGCCCGAAAAAGAGACCCAGTACTTC.